These T cell receptor beta chains were read from a single sample in a study of blood T cells in healthy people across ages. Each CDR3 protein is one row after TCRdb ran MiXCR on the 5' RACE reads. The repertoire holds approximately 960,000 distinct CDR3 sequences, with 25% to 30% as singletons. These data were likewise used in another study, on T cells of mothers and their children.

The sequenced material came from blood. The receptors originated from a middle-aged woman in good health. The CDR3 runs from the conserved cysteine through the conserved F or W. The D gene is left open where the match is weak. Size is stated for part of the rows, as once, few or many counts, or as a class when the clone is expanded.

14 TRBD1 - TRBJ2-3 TRBV7-2 CTSSPDRVEDTQYF TGTACCAGCAGCCCCGACAGGGTTGAAGATACGCAGTATTTT
16 - many TRBJ1-2 TRBV4-2 CASSQDLAGASYGYTF TGTGCCAGCAGCCAAGATCTTGCAGGAGCCTCCTATGGCTACACCTTC
12 TRBD1 - TRBJ1-1 TRBV29-1 CSGDRGISEAFF TGCAGCGGGGACAGGGGTATTTCTGAAGCTTTCTTT
14 TRBD2 - TRBJ2-3 TRBV6-5 CVSSLAGETDTQYF TGTGTCAGCAGCCTAGCGGGGGAGACAGATACGCAGTATTTT
15 - few TRBJ1-1 TRBV14 CASSQDAGLGTEAFF TGTGCCAGCAGCCAAGATGCAGGGCTGGGCACTGAAGCTTTCTTT
15 - few TRBJ2-7 TRBV27 CASQKTNGGVYEQYF TGTGCCAGCCAAAAGACCAACGGAGGGGTCTACGAGCAGTACTTC
14 TRBD1 - TRBJ1-2 TRBV7-6 CASSSDRGDYGYTF TGTGCCAGCAGCTCGGACAGGGGGGATTATGGCTACACCTTC
18 TRBD1 many TRBJ2-6 TRBV28 CANSPVGQGYPGANVLTF TGTGCCAACAGTCCAGTGGGACAGGGGTATCCTGGGGCCAACGTCCTGACTTTC
14 TRBD1 few TRBJ1-4 TRBV20-1 CSASRDSTNEKLFF TGCAGTGCTAGCCGGGACAGCACTAATGAAAAACTGTTTTTT
13 - - TRBJ2-6 TRBV28 CASRMTGANVLTF TGTGCCAGCAGAATGACTGGGGCCAACGTCCTGACTTTC
15 TRBD1 - TRBJ1-1 TRBV2 CASSADRAMNTEAFF TGTGCCAGCAGTGCAGACAGGGCTATGAACACTGAAGCTTTCTTT
16 TRBD2 few TRBJ2-2 TRBV28 CASSFSGGTITGELFF TGTGCCAGCAGTTTTAGCGGGGGGACCATCACCGGGGAGCTGTTTTTT
15 - - TRBJ2-7 TRBV11-2 CASSLGAQMAYEQYF TGTGCCAGCAGCTTAGGTGCACAGATGGCCTACGAGCAGTACTTC
18 TRBD2 - TRBJ2-2 TRBV9 CASSVEGNSGGFVGELFF TGTGCCAGCAGCGTAGAAGGGAATAGCGGGGGTTTCGTCGGGGAGCTGTTTTTT
17 TRBD2 few TRBJ2-5 TRBV5-1 CASSLVAGPPGTETQYF TGCGCCAGCAGCCTGGTAGCGGGTCCCCCGGGGACAGAGACCCAGTACTTC
13 - few TRBJ1-5 TRBV29-1 CSVGDNLNQPQHF TGCAGCGTTGGGGACAACCTTAATCAGCCCCAGCATTTT
15 TRBD2 few TRBJ2-7 TRBV5-1 CASSGERGALYEQYF TGCGCCAGCAGCGGGGAGCGGGGGGCGCTTTACGAGCAGTACTTC
15 - - TRBJ2-1 TRBV4-1 CASSQELPGYNEQFF TGCGCCAGCAGCCAAGAGTTACCCGGATACAATGAGCAGTTCTTC
16 - - TRBJ2-3 TRBV7-2 CASSLLVVGITDTQYF TGTGCCAGCAGCTTACTCGTAGTGGGGATCACAGATACGCAGTATTTT
13 - - TRBJ1-1 TRBV12-3/TRBV12-4 CASSLRQVTEAFF TGTGCCAGCAGTTTAAGGCAGGTCACTGAAGCTTTCTTT
12 - many TRBJ2-5 TRBV28 CASRKGIETQYF TGTGCCAGCCGTAAGGGGATCGAGACCCAGTACTTC
14 TRBD2 many TRBJ2-3 TRBV29-1 CSGRTSGGTDTQYF TGCAGCGGTAGGACTAGCGGTGGTACAGATACGCAGTATTTT
12 - - TRBJ1-1 TRBV3-1 CASSSGRDEAFF TGTGCCAGCAGCTCAGGGAGAGATGAAGCTTTCTTT
17 - - TRBJ1-6 TRBV11-2 CASSLGRGAKLSSPLHF TGTGCCAGCAGCTTAGGGCGGGGGGCAAAACTAAGTTCACCCCTCCACTTT
13 - few TRBJ2-3 TRBV11-3 CASSLRFADTQYF TGTGCCAGCAGCCTTAGGTTCGCAGATACGCAGTATTTT